The 14 T cell receptor beta chains presented below share a single source sample, sequenced in a study of cytotoxic CD8 clonotypes in ibrutinib-treated CLL. The assay was immunoSEQ multiplex PCR, and TCRdb's table has in-frame clones only and misses some. The sample records around 250,000 clones, around 70% being singletons. The sample here was PBMCs, taken after 24 months of ibrutinib treatment. The receptors were sampled from a human donor with chronic lymphocytic leukemia.

This chain uses TRBV15 with TRBJ2-4, with D unclear. V shed 0 bases and J shed 0 bases, with 6 bases lying between them. CDR1 is LNHNV and CDR2 is YYDKDF in the germline V gene (reference sequence). The CDR3 is 15 amino acids. CDR3 nucleotides: TGTGCCACCAGCAGAGAACAGATAGCCAAAAACATTCAGTACTTC. It yields the protein CATSREQIAKNIQYF.

This chain links TRBV10-3 with TRBJ1-2; D gene ambiguous. The CDR3 spans 14 residues. Trimming shortened V by 3 bases and J by 2 bases, and 10 bases separated the two germline ends. Germline values: CDR1 ENHRY, CDR2 SYGVKD. CDR3 sequence reads: CAISEQSGNYGYTF. For the CDR3, the DNA is TGTGCCATCAGTGAACAATCTGGGAACTATGGCTACACCTTC.

This chain uses TRBV9 with TRBJ2-3; no firm D call. Germline V gene data show CDR1 as SGDLS and CDR2 as YYNGEE. With 2 bases removed from V and 2 bases from J, the gap between germline ends came to 9 bases. CDR3 length: 14 amino acids. The CDR3 nucleotides read TGTGCCAGCAGCGTGGATGGCCTCACAGATACGCAGTATTTT. Translating it yields CASSVDGLTDTQYF.

The rearrangement links TRBV27 to TRBJ2-6; 13 bases map to TRBD2. CDR1 and CDR2 (germline): MNHEY, SMNVEV (reference sequence). J lost 3 bases, V lost 5 bases, and 7 bases had no gene match. The CDR3 is 18 residues long. Written as DNA, the CDR3 is TGTGCCAGCAGTCCGCGAGGGACTAGCGGGATTGGGGCCAACGTCCTGACTTTC. Protein product: CASSPRGTSGIGANVLTF.

This clone was found once. The chain carries TRBV16 and TRBJ1-4, with D perhaps matching TRBD1 (5 bases). The length of the CDR3 is 14 residues. V lost 2 bases to trimming and J lost 10 bases, with 14 bases between them. The germline CDR1 and CDR2 sequences are KGHSY and FQNENV. CDR3 nucleotide sequence: TGTGCCAGCAGCCAACCGGGACTTTCCGCAAAACTGTTTTTT. The encoded protein is CASSQPGLSAKLFF.

This chain links TRBV6-6 with TRBJ2-7; D is possibly TRBD1 (5 bases). V shed 2 bases and J shed 7 bases, with 15 bases lying between them. This CDR3 has 14 amino acids. Per the germline V gene, CDR1 is MNHNY and CDR2 is SVGAGI (reference sequence). CDR3: CASSYGAIRGEQYF. The CDR3 DNA reads TGTGCCAGCAGTTACGGGGCGATCCGCGGAGAGCAGTACTTC.

In its sample, this clone was seen a few times. V and J are TRBV27 and TRBJ2-7; 8 bases align to TRBD1. V shed 6 bases, J shed 6 bases, and the junction held 7 bases outside the gene matches. Germline loops: CDR1 MNHEY, CDR2 SMNVEV (reference sequence). The CDR3 is 13 amino acids. DNA for the CDR3: TGTGCCAGCAGGACAGGGGAGTGGGGCGAGCAGTACTTC. It is translated as CASRTGEWGEQYF.

This clone has more than one count but fewer than ten. The chain uses TRBV27 and TRBJ2-5; D tentatively reads TRBD1 or TRBD2 (5 bases each). The germline gives CDR1 MNHEY, CDR2 SMNVEV (reference sequence). V shed 5 bases and J shed 7 bases, with 11 bases lying between them. There are 12 residues in the CDR3. This chain's CDR3 is CASSPGAGTQYF. The CDR3, as DNA: TGTGCCAGCAGTCCCGGGGCGGGGACCCAGTACTTC.

The chain is built from TRBV29-1 and TRBJ2-1, with 9 bases fitting TRBD2. The CDR3 consists of 16 residues. Germline V gives CDR1 SQVTM, CDR2 ANQGSEA. V dropped 0 bases and J dropped 4; count of bases not matched to a gene: 7. The CDR3 region has the DNA TGCAGCGTTGAAGATGCCCCTAGCGGGAAATACAATGAGCAGTTCTTC. Residues: CSVEDAPSGKYNEQFF.

The chain employs TRBV5-1 and TRBJ2-7; D remains unclear. The CDR3 has 11 residues. The ends were cut back, 6 bases at V and 5 bases at J, with 9 bases in the middle. Germline V gene sequence: CDR1 SGHRS, CDR2 YFSETQ. The CDR3 DNA is TGCGCCAGCAAAGCTAACGACGAGCAGTACTTC. It encodes CASKANDEQYF.

This clone was observed a few times. The rearrangement links TRBV14 to TRBJ1-1; D remains unclear. Germline V lookup: CDR1 SGHDN, CDR2 FVKESK. V lost 1 base to trimming and J lost 3 bases, with 12 bases between them. The CDR3 is 15 amino acids. CDR3 loop: CASSQVAGADTEAFF. Written as DNA, the CDR3 is TGTGCCAGCAGCCAAGTCGCGGGAGCAGACACTGAAGCTTTCTTT.

The V call is TRBV5-1, the J call TRBJ2-1; TRBD1 aligns across 9 bases. The CDR3 runs to 14 residues. V was clipped by 4 bases and J by 5 bases; unmatched bases: 4. Germline assignment: CDR1 SGHRS and CDR2 YFSETQ. This chain's CDR3 is CASSKRQGDNEQFF. For the CDR3, the DNA is TGCGCCAGCAGCAAGCGACAGGGGGACAATGAGCAGTTCTTC.

Only a few counts were recorded for this clone. The V call is TRBV20-1, the J call TRBJ2-7; D is uncertain. The CDR3 covers 11 residues. From germline, CDR1 is DFQATT and CDR2 SNEGSKA (reference sequence). V was cut by 4 bases and J by 3 bases, with 7 bases left in between. In nucleotides, the CDR3 is TGCAGTGCTATAGGAGACTACGAGCAGTACTTC. Its protein is CSAIGDYEQYF.

This rearrangement joins TRBV7-3 to TRBJ2-5; TRBD1 is a possible D gene (6 bases). This CDR3 spans 14 amino acids. Trimming shortened V by 5 bases and J by 5 bases, and 15 bases separated the two germline ends. Per the germline V gene, CDR1 is SGHTA and CDR2 is FQGTGA. CDR3 protein: CASSPDGGAETQYF. In nucleotides, the CDR3 is TGTGCCAGCAGCCCCGATGGGGGCGCGGAGACCCAGTACTTC.